One and the same sample provided the 28 T cell receptor beta chains below, sequenced in a study of blood T cell repertoires in COVID-19. TCRdb's table, derived via immunoSEQ multiplex PCR, lists solely in-frame clones and lacks some. In the table there are about 110,000 clones, approximately 83% of which are singletons. Specimen: peripheral blood. These receptors all come from a woman in her seventies with acute or convalescent COVID-19.

This chain links TRBV18 with TRBJ1-5, with D perhaps matching TRBD1 (6 bases). V was clipped by 3 bases and J by 6 bases, with 12 bases between them. This CDR3 region has 14 residues. Germline CDR1 KGHSH, CDR2 LQKENI. The CDR3 sequence is CASSPRQDPQPQHF. In nucleotides, the CDR3 is TGTGCCAGCTCACCTCGACAGGACCCTCAGCCCCAGCATTTT.

The V gene is TRBV9, the J gene TRBJ1-2; TRBD1 agrees at 8 bases. The V gene's germline CDR1 is SGDLS and CDR2 YYNGEE. Trimming took 0 bases from V and 4 from J; bases not matched to a gene: 5. This CDR3 is 15 amino acids long. DNA of the CDR3: TGTGCCAGCAGCGTAGGCCCGACAGGGGTCTATGGCTACACCTTC. Translation gives CASSVGPTGVYGYTF.

This chain uses TRBV18 with TRBJ2-4, with D tentatively TRBD1 (6 bases). This CDR3 contains 13 residues. With 2 bases removed from V and 8 bases from J, the gap between germline ends came to 10 bases. Germline assignment: CDR1 KGHSH and CDR2 LQKENI. As DNA, the CDR3 is TGTGCCAGCTCACCATCGGGACAAGACATTCAGTACTTC. Translating it yields CASSPSGQDIQYF.

The J gene is TRBJ1-3, the V gene TRBV15; D is perhaps TRBD1 (5 bases). CDR3 length: 14 amino acids. V gave up 3 bases and J gave up 0 bases, with 6 bases separating them. Germline loops: CDR1 LNHNV, CDR2 YYDKDF (reference sequence). The CDR3 region has the DNA TGTGCCACCAGCAGGACAGTCTCTGGAAACACCATATATTTT. Residues: CATSRTVSGNTIYF.

The chain employs TRBV9 and TRBJ2-2; D unresolved. V shed 3 bases and J shed 2 bases, with 5 bases lying between them. Germline loops: CDR1 SGDLS, CDR2 YYNGEE. This CDR3 contains 13 residues. CDR3 sequence: CASSEANTGELFF. CDR3 nucleotides: TGTGCCAGCAGCGAAGCCAACACCGGGGAGCTGTTTTTT.

This chain uses TRBV7-2 with TRBJ1-2, with TRBD1 matching over 9 bases. J gave up 6 bases and V 2 bases, and 7 bases lay outside the gene matches. This CDR3 has 15 amino acids. Germline V gene sequence: CDR1 SGHTA, CDR2 FQGNSA. The chain's CDR3 is CASSLRRDRGDGYTF. CDR3 DNA: TGTGCCAGCAGCTTACGAAGAGACAGGGGGGATGGCTACACCTTC.

V and J are TRBV19 and TRBJ2-1; 9 positions agree with TRBD2. The CDR3 sequence is 16 residues long. Trimming at V came to 3 bases and at J to 7 bases, leaving 10 bases not matched to a gene. Germline assignment: CDR1 LNHDA and CDR2 SQIVND (reference sequence). The CDR3 DNA follows: TGTGCCAGTAGTATGGATGGGCGGGGGGGCCTAAATGAGCAGTTCTTC. The encoded protein is CASSMDGRGGLNEQFF.

This clone was seen just once. J is TRBJ1-1 and V is TRBV28, with D uncertain. The germline V and J ends were trimmed by 5 bases and 6 bases, with 16 bases remaining between them. This CDR3 has 14 residues. Per the germline V gene, CDR1 is MDHEN and CDR2 is SYDVKM. The DNA for the CDR3 is TGTGCCAGCAGTGCCTTTCGGGGTTCAGCTGAAGCTTTCTTT. Residues: CASSAFRGSAEAFF.

The chain couples TRBV14 to TRBJ2-1; D may be TRBD1 (5 bases). Trimming pared 0 bases from V and 5 bases from J, leaving 11 bases between. Germline loops: CDR1 SGHDN, CDR2 FVKESK. CDR3 length: 15 residues. DNA of the CDR3: TGTGCCAGCAGCCAAGATCACAGGATAGACAATGAGCAGTTCTTC. The encoded protein is CASSQDHRIDNEQFF.

This clone has only one observation. The CDR3 bases are TGTGCCAGCAGTTTCGAAGACAGGAGACAGCCCCAGCATTTT. Translation: CASSFEDRRQPQHF. This chain connects TRBV28 to TRBJ1-5; tentative D call: TRBD1 (6 bases). The V and J ends lost 3 bases and 7 bases respectively, with 13 bases between them. The CDR3 consists of 14 residues. Looked up from germline, CDR1 is MDHEN and CDR2 is SYDVKM.

V is TRBV3-1 (or the pseudogene TRBV3-2) and J is TRBJ2-7, with TRBD1 matching 8 bases. The CDR3 loop spans 15 amino acids. Germline V lookup: CDR1 LGHDT, CDR2 YNNKEL (reference sequence). V trimming: 1 base; J trimming: 4 bases; junction bases outside the gene matches: 6. CDR3 sequence (DNA): TGTGCCAGCAGCCAAGGGGCCAGGGGGCCTTACGAGCAGTACTTC. Translation: CASSQGARGPYEQYF.

The rearrangement links TRBV4-3 to TRBJ2-7; 8 bases agree with TRBD2. Germline V lookup: CDR1 LGHNA, CDR2 YSLEER. The CDR3 extends over 20 amino acids. The V gene end was trimmed by 0 bases and the J gene end by 0 bases; junction bases not matched to a gene: 16. The CDR3 nucleotides are TGCGCCAGCAGCCAAGAGGGTAAGCGGGGGCACCCCTCGAGCTCCTACGAGCAGTACGTC. Its translation: CASSQEGKRGHPSSSYEQYV.

Here the CDR3 DNA reads TGTGCCAGCAGGTCACAGGCCTCTGGAAACACCATATATTTT. Amino acids: CASRSQASGNTIYF. This chain joins TRBV6-5 and TRBJ1-3; D might be TRBD1 (5 bases). Germline V gives CDR1 MNHEY, CDR2 SVGAGI. V was cut by 6 bases and J by 0 bases, with 9 bases left in between. The CDR3 has 14 residues.

V usage is TRBV28 and J usage is TRBJ1-5; D uncertain. Germline V lookup: CDR1 MDHEN, CDR2 SYDVKM. Trimming took off 5 bases at V and 9 bases at J, with 8 bases between the two ends. This CDR3 has 11 amino acids. Here the CDR3 reads CASSPSGPQHF. CDR3 nucleotides: TGTGCCAGCAGTCCCTCGGGGCCCCAGCATTTT.

J is TRBJ2-1 and V is TRBV4-1, with D possibly TRBD2 on 5 matching bases. The CDR3 spans 18 residues. V was cut by 0 bases and J by 0 bases, with 15 bases left in between. Germline V lookup: CDR1 MGHRA, CDR2 YSYEKL. The CDR3 DNA reads as TGCGCCAGCAGCCAAGATCCCCCCAGCGGTAGCTCCTACAATGAGCAGTTCTTC. This translates into CASSQDPPSGSSYNEQFF.

The chain carries TRBV28 and TRBJ2-3, with TRBD1 matching over 11 bases. Germline V gene lookup returns CDR1 MDHEN and CDR2 SYDVKM. V lost 5 bases and J lost 4; bases outside the gene matches: 5. The CDR3 is made up of 15 amino acids. CDR3: CASSPDRGRSDTQYF. CDR3 DNA: TGTGCCAGCAGTCCGGACAGGGGGCGGTCAGATACGCAGTATTTT. The variable domain in full, with the rest retrieved from reference TRBV28 and TRBJ2-3, is DVKVTQSSRYLVKRTGEKVFLECVQDMDHENMFWYRQDPGLGLRLIYFSYDVKMKEKGDIPEGYSVSREKKERFSLILESASTNQTSMYLCASSPDRGRSDTQYFGPGTRLTVL.

The chain carries TRBV4-1 and TRBJ2-5; TRBD2 is a possible D gene (5 bases). Trimming pared 1 base from V and 2 bases from J, leaving 11 bases between. Germline CDR1 and CDR2: MGHRA and YSYEKL. This CDR3 has 15 residues. The CDR3 bases are TGCGCCAGCAGCCAAGGGAACGGGAATCAAGAGACCCAGTACTTC. The encoded protein is CASSQGNGNQETQYF.

The rearrangement uses TRBV27 and TRBJ2-7; D gene ambiguous. The length of the CDR3 is 9 residues. Germline V lookup: CDR1 MNHEY, CDR2 SMNVEV (reference sequence). With 6 bases removed from V and 6 bases from J, the gap between germline ends came to 3 bases. This CDR3 is CASSVEQYV. CDR3 in DNA: TGTGCCAGCAGCGTCGAGCAGTACGTC.

This clone was recorded once. The V gene is TRBV2, the J gene TRBJ1-5; D uncertain. V shed 9 bases and J shed 3 bases, with 15 bases lying between them. Germline V gives CDR1 SNHLY, CDR2 FYNNEI. CDR3 length equals 14 residues. The CDR3 DNA follows: TGTGCCAGTCAACGGGGAGTGGTCAATCAGCCCCAGCATTTT. It is translated as CASQRGVVNQPQHF.

This clone appeared a few times. This chain connects TRBV7-8 to TRBJ1-1, with 8 bases aligning to TRBD1. Germline CDR1 and CDR2: SGHVS and FQNEAQ. The CDR3 length is 12 residues. Germline trimming cut 5 bases from V and 8 bases from J; bases unmatched to any gene: 4. In DNA, the CDR3 is TGTGCCAGCAGCACCCGGGACAGGGAAGCTTTCTTT. This sequence encodes CASSTRDREAFF.

A few counts support this clone. The rearrangement links TRBV4-3 to TRBJ1-6; the D is unclear. V was trimmed by 0 bases and J by 7 bases, leaving 10 bases between them. The CDR3 is made up of 15 amino acids. Germline V lookup: CDR1 LGHNA, CDR2 YSLEER. CDR3 protein: CASSQESLGNSPLHF. As DNA, the CDR3 is TGCGCCAGCAGCCAAGAGTCACTAGGGAATTCACCCCTCCACTTT.

The J gene is TRBJ2-7, the V gene TRBV28; D might be TRBD1 (5 bases). V shed 5 bases and J shed 1 base, with 24 bases lying between them. Germline lookup yields CDR1 MDHEN and CDR2 SYDVKM. The length of the CDR3 is 18 residues. CDR3 nucleotide sequence: TGTGCCAGCAGTCCGCTAAAGAAAAGGGGTATTAGGTCCTACGAGCAGTACTTC. It is translated as CASSPLKKRGIRSYEQYF.

The DNA of the CDR3 is TGTGCCAGCAGCCAACCTTCCGGGACAGGGTACAATGAGCAGTTCTTC. Translating it yields CASSQPSGTGYNEQFF. The chain recombines TRBV7-8 with TRBJ2-1, with TRBD1 matching 9 bases. This CDR3 has 16 residues. Losses at the gene ends were 5 bases for V and 4 bases for J; bases not matched to a gene: 9. CDR1 is SGHVS and CDR2 is FQNEAQ in the germline V gene.

The chain recombines TRBV18 with TRBJ2-7; tentative D call: TRBD1 (6 bases). Germline-derived CDR1 and CDR2 are KGHSH and LQKENI. V lost 6 bases and J 3 bases, leaving 12 bases between the germline ends. CDR3 length equals 13 residues. CDR3 in DNA: TGTGCCAGCTCCCTCGGACAGCACTACGAGCAGTACGTC. It codes for CASSLGQHYEQYV.

The chain uses TRBV28 and TRBJ1-2; tentative D call: TRBD1 (5 bases). With 7 bases removed from V and 5 bases from J, the gap between germline ends came to 11 bases. The CDR3 contains 12 residues. The germline V gene has CDR1 MDHEN and CDR2 SYDVKM. CDR3 nucleotides: TGTGCCAGCATAAGGGAGGGGTATGGCTACACCTTC. Translating it yields CASIREGYGYTF.

The rearrangement joins TRBV5-5 to TRBJ2-5, with TRBD1 matching 8 bases. This CDR3 comprises 13 residues. V was clipped by 4 bases and J by 5 bases; unmatched bases: 4. Germline-derived CDR1 and CDR2 are SGHKS and YYEKEE (reference sequence). Written as DNA, the CDR3 is TGTGCCAGCAGCCTCCGGGACAGGGAGACCCAGTACTTC. It encodes CASSLRDRETQYF.

CDR3 bases: TGTGCCAGCAGTCGAACCAGGGGGCGCTGGGACGAGCAGTACTTC. Translated, it gives CASSRTRGRWDEQYF. The chain is built from TRBV28 and TRBJ2-7, with TRBD1 identical over 8 bases. Trimming at V came to 5 bases and at J to 5 bases, leaving 11 bases not matched to a gene. This CDR3 has 15 residues. CDR1 and CDR2 (germline): MDHEN, SYDVKM.

This chain uses TRBV11-2 with TRBJ2-2; 7 bases match TRBD2. The CDR3 is made up of 15 amino acids. V was pared by 6 bases and J by 2 bases, with 6 bases of the junction left unmatched. Germline lookup yields CDR1 SGHAT and CDR2 FQNNGV. CDR3 in amino acids: CASRVTSINTGELFF. CDR3 nucleotide sequence: TGTGCCAGCAGGGTGACTAGCATTAACACCGGGGAGCTGTTTTTT.